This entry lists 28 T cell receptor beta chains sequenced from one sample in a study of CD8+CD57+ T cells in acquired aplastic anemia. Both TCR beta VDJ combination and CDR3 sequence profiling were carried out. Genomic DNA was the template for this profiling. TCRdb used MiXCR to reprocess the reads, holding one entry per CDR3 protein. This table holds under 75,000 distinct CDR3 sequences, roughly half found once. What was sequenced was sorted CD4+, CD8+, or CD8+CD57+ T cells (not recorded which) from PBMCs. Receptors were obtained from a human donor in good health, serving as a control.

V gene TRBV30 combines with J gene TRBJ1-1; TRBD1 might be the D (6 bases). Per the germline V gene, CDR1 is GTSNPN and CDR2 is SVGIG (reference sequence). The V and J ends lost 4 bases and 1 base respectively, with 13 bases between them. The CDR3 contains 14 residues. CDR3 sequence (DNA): TGTGCCTGGACCCTCGTACAGGGGAACACTGAAGCTTTCTTT. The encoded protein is CAWTLVQGNTEAFF.

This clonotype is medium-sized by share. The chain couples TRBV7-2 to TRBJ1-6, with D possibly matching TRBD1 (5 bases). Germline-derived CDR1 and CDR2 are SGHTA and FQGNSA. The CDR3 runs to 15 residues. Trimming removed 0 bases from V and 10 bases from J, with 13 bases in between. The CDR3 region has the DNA TGTGCCAGCAGCTTAGCGATGGGGCTACGCTCACCCCTCCACTTT. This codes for CASSLAMGLRSPLHF.

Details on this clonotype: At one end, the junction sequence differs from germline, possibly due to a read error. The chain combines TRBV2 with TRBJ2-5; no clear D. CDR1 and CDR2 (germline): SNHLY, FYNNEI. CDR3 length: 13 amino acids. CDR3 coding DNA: TGTGCAAGCAGCAAAGGGCTGCAAGAGACCCAGTACTTC. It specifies CASSKGLQETQYF.

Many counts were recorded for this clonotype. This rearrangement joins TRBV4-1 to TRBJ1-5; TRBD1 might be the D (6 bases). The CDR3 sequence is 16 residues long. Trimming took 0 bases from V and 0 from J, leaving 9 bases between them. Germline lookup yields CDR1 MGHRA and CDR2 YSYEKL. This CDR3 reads CASSQESGASNQPQHF. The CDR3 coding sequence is TGCGCCAGCAGCCAAGAGTCGGGGGCTAGCAATCAGCCCCAGCATTTT.

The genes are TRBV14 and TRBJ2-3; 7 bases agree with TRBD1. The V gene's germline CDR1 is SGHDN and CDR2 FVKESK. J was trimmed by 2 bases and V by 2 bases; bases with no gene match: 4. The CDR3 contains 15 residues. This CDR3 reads CASSQPTGYTDTQYF. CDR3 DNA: TGTGCCAGCAGCCAACCGACAGGGTACACAGATACGCAGTATTTT. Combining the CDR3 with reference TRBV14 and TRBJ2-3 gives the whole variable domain EAGVTQFPSHSVIEKGQTVTLRCDPISGHDNLYWYRRVMGKEIKFLLHFVKESKQDESGMPNNRFLAERTGGTYSTLKVQPAELEDSGVYFCASSQPTGYTDTQYFGPGTRLTVL.

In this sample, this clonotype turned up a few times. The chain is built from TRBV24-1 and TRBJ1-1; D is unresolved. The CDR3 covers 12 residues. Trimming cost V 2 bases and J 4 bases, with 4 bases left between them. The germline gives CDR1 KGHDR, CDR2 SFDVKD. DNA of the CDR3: TGTGCCACCAGTGATTCTCGCACTGAAGCTTTCTTT. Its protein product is CATSDSRTEAFF.

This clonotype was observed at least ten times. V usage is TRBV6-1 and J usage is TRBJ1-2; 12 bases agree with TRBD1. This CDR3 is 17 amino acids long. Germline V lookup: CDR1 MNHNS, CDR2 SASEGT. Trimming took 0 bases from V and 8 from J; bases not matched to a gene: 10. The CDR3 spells CASSEAAGQGAFLGYTF. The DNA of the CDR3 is TGTGCCAGCAGTGAAGCGGCGGGACAGGGGGCTTTTTTAGGCTACACCTTC.

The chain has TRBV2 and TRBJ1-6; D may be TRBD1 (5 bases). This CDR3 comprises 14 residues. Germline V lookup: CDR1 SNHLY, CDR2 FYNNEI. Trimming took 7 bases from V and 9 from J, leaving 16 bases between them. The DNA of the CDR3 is TGTGCCAGCAACGTCTGGGGGGGTGGTTCACCCCTCCACTTT. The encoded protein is CASNVWGGGSPLHF.

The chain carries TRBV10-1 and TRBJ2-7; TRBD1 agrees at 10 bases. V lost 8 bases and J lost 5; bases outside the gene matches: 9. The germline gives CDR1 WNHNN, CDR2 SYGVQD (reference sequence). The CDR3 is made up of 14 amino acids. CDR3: CASSRGQGFHEQYF. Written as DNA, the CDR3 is TGCGCCAGCTCCCGGGGACAGGGGTTCCACGAGCAGTACTTC.

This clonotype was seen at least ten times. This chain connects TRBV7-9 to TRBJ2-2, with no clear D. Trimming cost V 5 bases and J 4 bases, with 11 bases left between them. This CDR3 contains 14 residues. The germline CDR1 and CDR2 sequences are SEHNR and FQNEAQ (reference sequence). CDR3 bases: TGTGCCAGCAGCCCCTTTATAGTCACCGGGGAGCTGTTTTTT. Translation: CASSPFIVTGELFF.

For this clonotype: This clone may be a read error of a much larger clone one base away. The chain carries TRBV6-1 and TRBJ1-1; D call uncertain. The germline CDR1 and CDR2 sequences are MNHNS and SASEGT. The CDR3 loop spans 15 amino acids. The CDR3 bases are TGTGCCAGCAGTGAAGAGGCCAGGATGAACACTGAAGCTCTCTTT. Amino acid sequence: CASSEEARMNTEALF.

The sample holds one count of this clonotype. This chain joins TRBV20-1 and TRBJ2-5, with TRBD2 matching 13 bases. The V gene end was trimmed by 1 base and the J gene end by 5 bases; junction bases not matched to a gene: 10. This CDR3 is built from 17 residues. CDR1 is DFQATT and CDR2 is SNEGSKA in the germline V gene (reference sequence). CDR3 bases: TGCAGTGCTAGAGTTCGTGGACTAGCGGGAGCTCGTGAGACCCAGTACTTC. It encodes CSARVRGLAGARETQYF.

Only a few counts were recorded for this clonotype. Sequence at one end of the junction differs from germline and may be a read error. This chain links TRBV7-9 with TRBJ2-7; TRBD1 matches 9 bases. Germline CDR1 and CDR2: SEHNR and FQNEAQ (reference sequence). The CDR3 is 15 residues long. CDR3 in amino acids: CASSRGQGISYERYF. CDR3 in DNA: TGTGCCAGTAGCAGGGGACAGGGCATTTCCTACGAGCGGTACTTC.

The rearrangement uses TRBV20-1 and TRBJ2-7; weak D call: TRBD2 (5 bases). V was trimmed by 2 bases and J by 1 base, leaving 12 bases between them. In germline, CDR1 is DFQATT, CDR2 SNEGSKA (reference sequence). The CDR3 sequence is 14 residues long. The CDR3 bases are TGCAGTGCTAGATCTGGGAGTCTATCCTACGAGCAGTACTTC. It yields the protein CSARSGSLSYEQYF.

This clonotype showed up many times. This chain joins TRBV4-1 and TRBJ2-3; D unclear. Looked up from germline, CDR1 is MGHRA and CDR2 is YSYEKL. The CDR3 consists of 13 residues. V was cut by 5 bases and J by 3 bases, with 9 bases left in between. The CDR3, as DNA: TGCGCCAGCAGCGCGAAACTAACAGATACGCAGTATTTT. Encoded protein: CASSAKLTDTQYF.

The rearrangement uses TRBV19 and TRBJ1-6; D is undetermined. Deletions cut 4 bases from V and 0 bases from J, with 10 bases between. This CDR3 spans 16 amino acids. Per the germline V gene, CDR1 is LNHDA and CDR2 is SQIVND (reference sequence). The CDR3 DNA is TGTGCCAGTAGTAAACGACCCAGCTCCTATAATTCACCCCTCCACTTT. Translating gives CASSKRPSSYNSPLHF.

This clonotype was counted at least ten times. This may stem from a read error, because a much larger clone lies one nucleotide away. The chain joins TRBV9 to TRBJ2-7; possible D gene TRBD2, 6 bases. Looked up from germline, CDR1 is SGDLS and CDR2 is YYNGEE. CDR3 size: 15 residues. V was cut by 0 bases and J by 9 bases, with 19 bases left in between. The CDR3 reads CASSVGGHGGLGQYF. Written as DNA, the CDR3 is TGTGCCAGCAGCGTAGGAGGACACGGAGGGCTCGGGCAGTACTTC.

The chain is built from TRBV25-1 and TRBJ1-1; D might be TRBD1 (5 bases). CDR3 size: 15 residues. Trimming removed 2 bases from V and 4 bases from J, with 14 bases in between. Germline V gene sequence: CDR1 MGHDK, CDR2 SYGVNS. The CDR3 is CASSERGGAGTEAFF. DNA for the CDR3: TGTGCCAGCAGTGAACGGGGCGGGGCTGGCACTGAAGCTTTCTTT.

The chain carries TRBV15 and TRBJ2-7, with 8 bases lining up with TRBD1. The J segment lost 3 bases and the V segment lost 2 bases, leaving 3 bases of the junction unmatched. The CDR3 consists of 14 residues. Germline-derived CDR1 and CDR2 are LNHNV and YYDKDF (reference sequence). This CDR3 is CATSRNGQGYEQYF. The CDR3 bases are TGTGCCACCAGCAGAAATGGACAGGGCTACGAGCAGTACTTC.

The CDR3 DNA reads TGTGCCACCAGTGACCCTTCTAGCGGGACCTACAATGAGCAGTTCTTC. It codes for CATSDPSSGTYNEQFF. The V gene is TRBV24-1, the J gene TRBJ2-1; TRBD2 matches 9 bases. The V and J ends lost 4 bases and 2 bases, in that order; junction bases with no gene match: 5. This CDR3 has 16 amino acids. Germline V gene lookup returns CDR1 KGHDR and CDR2 SFDVKD.

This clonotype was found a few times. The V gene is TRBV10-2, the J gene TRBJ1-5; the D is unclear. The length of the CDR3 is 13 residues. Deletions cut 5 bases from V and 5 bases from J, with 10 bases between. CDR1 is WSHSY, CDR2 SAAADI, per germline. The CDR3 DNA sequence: TGCGCCAGCAGTTTTCGGGTTGATCAGCCCCAGCATTTT. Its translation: CASSFRVDQPQHF.

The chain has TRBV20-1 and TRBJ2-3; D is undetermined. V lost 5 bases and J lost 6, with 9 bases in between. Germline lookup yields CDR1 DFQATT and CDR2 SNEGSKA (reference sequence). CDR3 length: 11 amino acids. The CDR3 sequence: CSAPLGDTQYF. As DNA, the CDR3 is TGCAGTGCTCCCCTAGGGGATACGCAGTATTTT.

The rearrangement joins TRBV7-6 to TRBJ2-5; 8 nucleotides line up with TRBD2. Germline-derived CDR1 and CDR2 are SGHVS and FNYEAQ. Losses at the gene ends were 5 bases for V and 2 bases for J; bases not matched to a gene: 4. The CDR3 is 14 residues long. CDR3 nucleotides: TGTGCCAGCAGCCCAACTAGCGGACAAGAGACCCAGTACTTC. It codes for CASSPTSGQETQYF.

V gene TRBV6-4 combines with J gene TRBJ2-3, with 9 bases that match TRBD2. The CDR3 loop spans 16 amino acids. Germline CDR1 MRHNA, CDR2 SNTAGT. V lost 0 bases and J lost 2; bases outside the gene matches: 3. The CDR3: CASSDSAGGPTDTQYF. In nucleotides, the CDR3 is TGTGCCAGCAGTGACTCAGCGGGGGGCCCCACAGATACGCAGTATTTT.

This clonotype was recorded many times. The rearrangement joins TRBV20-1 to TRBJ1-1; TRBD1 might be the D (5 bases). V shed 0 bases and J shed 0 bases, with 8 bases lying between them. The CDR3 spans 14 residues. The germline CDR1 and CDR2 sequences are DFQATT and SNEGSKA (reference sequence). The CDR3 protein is CSARDPGLNTEAFF. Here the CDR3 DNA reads TGCAGTGCTAGAGATCCAGGGTTGAACACTGAAGCTTTCTTT.

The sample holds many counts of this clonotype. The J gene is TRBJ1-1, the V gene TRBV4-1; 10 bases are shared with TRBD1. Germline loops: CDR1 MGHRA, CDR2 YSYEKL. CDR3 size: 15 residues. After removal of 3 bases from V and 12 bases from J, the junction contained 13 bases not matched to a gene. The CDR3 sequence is CASSQTPGQGFGTFF. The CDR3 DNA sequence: TGCGCCAGCAGCCAGACCCCGGGACAGGGGTTTGGGACTTTCTTT.

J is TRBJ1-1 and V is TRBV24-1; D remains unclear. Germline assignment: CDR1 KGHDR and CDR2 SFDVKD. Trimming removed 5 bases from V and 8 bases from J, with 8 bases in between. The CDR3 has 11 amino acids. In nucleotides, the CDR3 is TGTGCCACCAGTGTTGGACGGGAAGCTTTCTTT. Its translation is CATSVGREAFF.

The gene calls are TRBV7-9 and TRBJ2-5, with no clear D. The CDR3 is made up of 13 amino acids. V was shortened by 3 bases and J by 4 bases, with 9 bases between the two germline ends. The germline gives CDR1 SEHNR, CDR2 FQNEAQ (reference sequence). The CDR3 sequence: CASSLSQLETQYF. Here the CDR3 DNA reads TGTGCCAGCAGCTTGAGTCAGTTAGAGACCCAGTACTTC.